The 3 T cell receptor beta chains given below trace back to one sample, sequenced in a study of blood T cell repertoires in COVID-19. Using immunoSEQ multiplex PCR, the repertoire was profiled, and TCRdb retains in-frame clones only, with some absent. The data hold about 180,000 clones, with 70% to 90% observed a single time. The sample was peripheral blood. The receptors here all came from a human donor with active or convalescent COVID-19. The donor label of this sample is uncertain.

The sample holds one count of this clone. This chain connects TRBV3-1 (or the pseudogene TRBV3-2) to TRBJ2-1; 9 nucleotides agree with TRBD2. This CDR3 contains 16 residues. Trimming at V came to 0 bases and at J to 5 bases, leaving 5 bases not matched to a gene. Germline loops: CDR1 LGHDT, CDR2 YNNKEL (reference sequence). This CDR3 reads CASSQEWGLAHNEQFF. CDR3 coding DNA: TGTGCCAGCAGCCAAGAGTGGGGACTAGCCCACAATGAGCAGTTCTTC.

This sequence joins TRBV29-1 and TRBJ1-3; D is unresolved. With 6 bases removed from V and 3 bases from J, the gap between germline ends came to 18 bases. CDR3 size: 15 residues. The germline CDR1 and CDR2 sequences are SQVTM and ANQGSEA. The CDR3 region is CSVSGREGFGNTIYF. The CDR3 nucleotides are TGCAGCGTCAGTGGGAGGGAGGGCTTTGGAAACACCATATATTTT.

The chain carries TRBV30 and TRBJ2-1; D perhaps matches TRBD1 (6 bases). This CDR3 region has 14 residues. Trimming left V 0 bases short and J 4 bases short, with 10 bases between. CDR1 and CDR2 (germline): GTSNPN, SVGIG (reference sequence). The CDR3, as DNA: TGTGCCTGGAGTGTACAGGGAAGTTACAATGAGCAGTTCTTC. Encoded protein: CAWSVQGSYNEQFF.